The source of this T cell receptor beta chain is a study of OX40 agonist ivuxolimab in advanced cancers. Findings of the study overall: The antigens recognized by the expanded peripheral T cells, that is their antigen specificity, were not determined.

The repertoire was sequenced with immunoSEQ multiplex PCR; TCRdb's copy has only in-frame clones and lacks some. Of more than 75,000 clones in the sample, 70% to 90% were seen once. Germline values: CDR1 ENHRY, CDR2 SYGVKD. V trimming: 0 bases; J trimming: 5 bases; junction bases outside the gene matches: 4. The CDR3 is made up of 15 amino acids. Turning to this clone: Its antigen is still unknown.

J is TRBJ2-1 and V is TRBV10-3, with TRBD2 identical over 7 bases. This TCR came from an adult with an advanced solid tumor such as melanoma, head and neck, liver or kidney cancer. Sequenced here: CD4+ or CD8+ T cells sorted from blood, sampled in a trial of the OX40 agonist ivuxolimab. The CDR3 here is CAISESRELDNEQFF. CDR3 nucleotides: TGTGCCATCAGTGAGTCGCGGGAGTTGGACAATGAGCAGTTCTTC.